A single sample is the source of the 2 T cell receptor beta chains below, sequenced in a study of tissue T cells after allogeneic stem cell transplantation. The method was immunoSEQ multiplex PCR; TCRdb's version includes in-frame clones alone and lacks a portion of them. The sample shows about 6,600 clones, more than 45% of them seen only once. Time point specified: mouse harvest day 7 after allogeneic transplant. Mouse grafts combined 10^7 T-cell-depleted bone marrow cells with 10^6 splenic CD5+ T cells. Sequenced sample: lymph node tissue. These receptors originate from a female BALB/c mouse given C57BL/6 T cells with graft-versus-host disease after an allogeneic hematopoietic cell transplant.

Regarding this clone: Gene names are the mouse ones. Read sequence stops 1 residue before the CDR3 end, and the germline J gene provides the missing end. The chain joins TRBV4 to TRBJ2-2, with 8 bases aligning to TRBD2. Germline V gene lookup returns CDR1 LGHDT and CDR2 YNNKQL (reference sequence). The CDR3 totals 15 residues. With 6 bases clipped from V and 1 base from J, the junction kept 4 bases outside the gene matches. The sequenced part of the CDR3 DNA is TGTGCCAGCAGTCACTGGGGGCGAAACACCGGGCAGCTCTAC. It yields the protein CASSHWGRNTGQLY. The full CDR3 protein is CASSHWGRNTGQLYF.

As concerns this clone: Gene names and germline match the mouse. The CDR3 bases that were read are TGTGCCAGCAGCCCGACTGGGGCGTTCTATGAACAGTAC. Translating gives CASSPTGAFYEQY. The full CDR3 is CASSPTGAFYEQYF. The rearrangement joins TRBV15 to TRBJ2-7, with TRBD2 matching over 8 bases. Read sequence stops 1 residue before the CDR3 end, and the germline J gene provides the missing end. CDR1 is SGHND and CDR2 is FRSKSL in the germline V gene. V gave up 6 bases and J gave up 3 bases; unmatched junction bases: 7. The CDR3 extends over 14 amino acids.